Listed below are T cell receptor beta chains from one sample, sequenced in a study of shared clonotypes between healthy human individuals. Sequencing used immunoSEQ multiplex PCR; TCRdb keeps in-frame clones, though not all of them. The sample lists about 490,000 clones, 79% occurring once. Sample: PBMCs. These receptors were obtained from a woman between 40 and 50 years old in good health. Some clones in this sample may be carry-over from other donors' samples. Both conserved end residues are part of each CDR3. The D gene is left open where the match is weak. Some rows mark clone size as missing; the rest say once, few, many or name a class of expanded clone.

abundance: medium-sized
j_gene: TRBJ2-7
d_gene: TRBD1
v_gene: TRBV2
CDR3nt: TGTGCCAGCAGTAGAACCGGGACAGGGGGCGAGCAGTACTTC
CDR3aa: CASSRTGTGGEQYF

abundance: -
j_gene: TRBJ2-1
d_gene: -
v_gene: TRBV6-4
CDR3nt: TGTGCCAGCAGTGACTCTTGGAGGGGGGCCCGGGATGAGCAGTTCTTC
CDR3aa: CASSDSWRGARDEQFF

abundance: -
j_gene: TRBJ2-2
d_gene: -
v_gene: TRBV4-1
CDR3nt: TGCGCCAGCAGCCCCGGCGCGGGGAACACCGGGGAGCTGTTTTTT
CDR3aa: CASSPGAGNTGELFF

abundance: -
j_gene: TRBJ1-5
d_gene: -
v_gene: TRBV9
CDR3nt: TGTGCCAGCAGCGAACAGGGTGGGGATCAGCCCCAGCATTTT
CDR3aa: CASSEQGGDQPQHF

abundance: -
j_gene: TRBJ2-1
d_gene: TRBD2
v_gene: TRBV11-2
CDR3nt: TGTGCCAGCAGCTTAGTAGCGGGAGATTACAATGAGCAGTTCTTC
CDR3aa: CASSLVAGDYNEQFF

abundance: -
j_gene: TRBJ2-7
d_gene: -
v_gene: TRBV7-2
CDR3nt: TGTGCCAGCAGCTTAAGCAGGGGTCCCCGCTACGAGCAGTACTTC
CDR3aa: CASSLSRGPRYEQYF

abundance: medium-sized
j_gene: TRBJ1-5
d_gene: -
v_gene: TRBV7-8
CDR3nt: TGTGCCAGCAGCGGGAGAGGGGTTCGTCAGCCCCAGCATTTT
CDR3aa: CASSGRGVRQPQHF

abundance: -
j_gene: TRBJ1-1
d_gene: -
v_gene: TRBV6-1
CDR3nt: TGTGCCAGCAGTGAAGCGAGATCCGCCACTGAAGCTTTCTTT
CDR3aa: CASSEARSATEAFF

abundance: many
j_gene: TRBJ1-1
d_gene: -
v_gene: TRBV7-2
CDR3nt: TGTGCCAGCAGCTCCAGGGGAGGGACTGAAGCTTTCTTT
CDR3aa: CASSSRGGTEAFF

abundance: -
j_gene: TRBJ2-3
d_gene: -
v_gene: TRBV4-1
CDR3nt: TGCGCCAGCAGCCAAGGACTAGGGACAGATACGCAGTATTTT
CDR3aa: CASSQGLGTDTQYF

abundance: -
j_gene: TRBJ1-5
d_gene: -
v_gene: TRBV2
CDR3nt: TGTGCCAGCTCGGGTCAGGGTCATTCTCAGCCCCAGCATTTT
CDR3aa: CASSGQGHSQPQHF

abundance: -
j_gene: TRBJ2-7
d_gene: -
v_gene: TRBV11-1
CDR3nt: TGTGCCAGCAGCTTAGCGGGGCGGCTAGGCGAGCAGTACTTC
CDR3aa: CASSLAGRLGEQYF

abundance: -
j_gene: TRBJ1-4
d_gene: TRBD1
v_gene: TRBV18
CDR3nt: TGTGCCAGCTCACCATCCGGACAGGCCGAAAAACTGTTTTTT
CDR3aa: CASSPSGQAEKLFF

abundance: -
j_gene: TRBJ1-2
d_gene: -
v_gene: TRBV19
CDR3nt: TGTGCCAGTAGTATATGGGGAGTCGGGCAGGGAGACTATGGCTACACCTTC
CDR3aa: CASSIWGVGQGDYGYTF

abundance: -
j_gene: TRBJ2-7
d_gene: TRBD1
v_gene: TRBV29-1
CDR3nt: TGCAGCGTTTATACAGGGGGCGCGATGTACTTC
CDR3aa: CSVYTGGAMYF

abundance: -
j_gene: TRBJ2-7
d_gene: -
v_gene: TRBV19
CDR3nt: TGTGCCAGTAGCCCTCTTGGGCAGGGGGGATCCTACGAGCAGTACTTC
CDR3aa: CASSPLGQGGSYEQYF

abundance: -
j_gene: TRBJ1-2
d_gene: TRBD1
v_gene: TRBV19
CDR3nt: TGTGCCAGTAGATGGGACAGGGCGTCTAACTATGGCTACACCTTC
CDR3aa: CASRWDRASNYGYTF